Shown below are 18 T cell receptor beta chains from a single sample sequenced in a study of breast tumors, draining lymph nodes, adjacent tissues. TCRdb re-derived calls from the multiplex PCR reads in MiXCR, one entry per CDR3 protein. The sample yields about 130,000 distinct CDR3 sequences, approximately 22% seen once. The lymph nodes were axillary draining lymph nodes from breast cancer patients. Sequencing used axillary lymph node tissue. The receptors were sampled from a female donor with breast cancer. Some clones in this sample may be carry-over from other donors' samples.

This clonotype was recorded many times. The CDR3 here is CASRPGQGIHNEQFF. The CDR3 nucleotides are TGTGCCAGCAGGCCGGGACAGGGGATCCACAATGAGCAGTTCTTC. The chain recombines TRBV12-3 or TRBV12-4 with TRBJ2-1, with TRBD1 matching over 10 bases. With 6 bases clipped from V and 5 bases from J, the junction kept 7 bases outside the gene matches. This CDR3 spans 15 amino acids.

There are many counts of this clonotype. The V gene is TRBV20-1, the J gene TRBJ2-1; D is undetermined. The germline CDR1 and CDR2 sequences are DFQATT and SNEGSKA (reference sequence). This CDR3 spans 14 amino acids. V was shortened by 5 bases and J by 2 bases, with 13 bases between the two germline ends. The CDR3 region is CSAPSEKTYNEQFF. The CDR3 nucleotides read TGCAGTGCTCCAAGCGAAAAGACCTACAATGAGCAGTTCTTC.

In this sample, this clonotype turned up many times. This chain uses TRBV11-2 with TRBJ2-7; TRBD2 agrees at 7 bases. V was clipped by 1 base and J by 2 bases; unmatched bases: 2. The CDR3 covers 14 residues. Germline values: CDR1 SGHAT, CDR2 FQNNGV. CDR3 bases: TGTGCCAGCAGCTTAGGGCTAGCGGCCTACGAGCAGTACTTC. As protein: CASSLGLAAYEQYF. Based on the CDR3 plus reference TRBV11-2 and TRBJ2-7, the full variable domain is EAGVAQSPRYKIIEKRQSVAFWCNPISGHATLYWYQQILGQGPKLLIQFQNNGVVDDSQLPKDRFSAERLKGVDSTLKIQPAKLEDSAVYLCASSLGLAAYEQYFGPGTRLTVT.

For this clonotype: A read error is possible here, since a much larger clone lies one base away. The chain uses TRBV20-1 and TRBJ1-2; 7 bases are a match to TRBD1. The CDR3 runs 16 residues. Per germline, CDR1 DFQATT and CDR2 SNEGSKA (reference sequence). DNA for the CDR3: TGCAATGCTAGAGATCCGACAGGGAATTTAGACTATGGCTACACCTTC. Protein product: CNARDPTGNLDYGYTF.

This clonotype was counted many times. The V gene is TRBV5-1, the J gene TRBJ1-2; unclear D gene. The ends were cut back, 0 bases at V and 0 bases at J, with 6 bases in the middle. This CDR3 has 14 residues. Germline assignment: CDR1 SGHRS and CDR2 YFSETQ. The CDR3 reads CASSLAPANYGYTF. The CDR3 DNA reads as TGCGCCAGCAGCTTGGCGCCGGCTAACTATGGCTACACCTTC.

This chain connects TRBV27 to TRBJ2-4; D ambiguous. Germline values: CDR1 MNHEY, CDR2 SMNVEV (reference sequence). With 5 bases removed from V and 0 bases from J, the gap between germline ends came to 26 bases. This CDR3 has 20 residues. The CDR3 DNA sequence: TGTGCCAGCAGTGGGATCTTCGCTAATACCATATTAAAAGCCAAAAACATTCAGTACTTC. It is translated as CASSGIFANTILKAKNIQYF.

The sample holds many counts of this clonotype. The chain recombines TRBV12-3 or TRBV12-4 with TRBJ1-5; 7 bases are shared with TRBD1. V was clipped by 5 bases and J by 5 bases; unmatched bases: 9. This CDR3 spans 15 amino acids. This CDR3 is CASSPGGRGHQPQHF. The DNA for the CDR3 is TGTGCCAGCAGTCCGGGCGGTAGGGGGCATCAGCCCCAGCATTTT.

This clonotype was observed at least ten times. The chain recombines TRBV2 with TRBJ1-3; tentatively, D is TRBD1 (6 bases). The CDR3 is 16 amino acids. Looked up from germline, CDR1 is SNHLY and CDR2 is FYNNEI. V dropped 7 bases and J dropped 4 bases, with 20 bases sitting between them. The CDR3 spells CASNLQSGTLGNTIYF. The CDR3 nucleotides are TGTGCCAGCAATCTCCAATCCGGGACACTCGGAAACACCATATATTTT.

This clonotype was counted ten times or more. The rearrangement joins TRBV6-1 to TRBJ2-7; 7 bases line up with TRBD1. J lost 2 bases, V lost 3 bases, and 4 bases had no gene match. The CDR3 contains 14 residues. Germline values: CDR1 MNHNS, CDR2 SASEGT. This chain's CDR3 is CASSDFQGAYEQYF. CDR3 sequence (DNA): TGTGCCAGCAGTGATTTCCAGGGGGCCTACGAGCAGTACTTC.

Worth noting for this clonotype: This may come from a read error, since a much larger clone is one base off. The chain recombines TRBV25-1 with TRBJ2-1; D gene ambiguous. CDR1 MGHDK and CDR2 SYGVNS come from the germline V gene. CDR3 size: 14 residues. The CDR3 spells CASSEPGQASERFF. The CDR3 DNA reads as TGTGCCAGCAGTGAACCGGGTCAGGCATCCGAGCGGTTCTTC.

In its sample, this clonotype was seen many times. This chain joins TRBV7-9 and TRBJ2-3, with D possibly being TRBD1 (6 bases). Germline V gives CDR1 SEHNR, CDR2 FQNEAQ (reference sequence). The V end was cut by 5 bases, the J end by 2 bases, with 11 bases between. The CDR3 loop spans 14 amino acids. The CDR3 reads CASSPGTYTDTQYF. The DNA of the CDR3 is TGTGCCAGCAGCCCCGGGACATACACAGATACGCAGTATTTT.

The chain is built from TRBV7-2 and TRBJ1-2, with 7 bases lining up with TRBD1. The V segment lost 5 bases and the J segment 4 bases; nucleotides outside the gene matches: 16. CDR1 is SGHTA and CDR2 is FQGNSA in the germline V gene. CDR3 length equals 17 residues. The CDR3 here is CASSGRDPTGEGYGYTF. CDR3 DNA sequence: TGTGCCAGCAGCGGCCGGGACCCCACAGGGGAAGGCTATGGCTACACCTTC.

Note on this clonotype: A much larger clone lies a single base off, so this may be a read error. This chain joins TRBV29-1 and TRBJ2-2; D is perhaps TRBD2 (6 bases). The germline gives CDR1 SQVTM, CDR2 ANQGSEA. The CDR3 runs 12 residues. The chain's CDR3 is CSVERGTGGLFF. CDR3 coding DNA: TGCAGCGTTGAAAGGGGCACCGGGGGGCTGTTTTTT.

This clonotype was counted a single time. A much more abundant neighbour one base away suggests this may be a read error. This chain joins TRBV29-1 and TRBJ2-3; D is possibly TRBD2 (5 bases). In germline, CDR1 is SQVTM, CDR2 ANQGSEA. Between the trimmed V and J ends, which lost 5 bases and 4 bases, there was a span of 22 bases. CDR3 length equals 16 residues. The CDR3 is CSVLSWAAEDADTQYF. The DNA for the CDR3 is TGCAGCGTTCTCAGTTGGGCAGCGGAAGACGCAGATACGCAGTATTTT.

This clonotype was recorded at least ten times. The V gene is TRBV2, the J gene TRBJ2-7; D perhaps matches TRBD1 (6 bases). In germline, CDR1 is SNHLY, CDR2 FYNNEI. This CDR3 comprises 15 residues. The V end lost 3 bases, the J end lost 5 bases, and 17 bases lay between the germline ends. DNA of the CDR3: TGTGCCAGCAGTGATATCCCCCCAGACAGGCACGAGCAGTACTTC. It translates to CASSDIPPDRHEQYF.

The V call is TRBV4-1, the J call TRBJ2-6; D might be TRBD2 (5 bases). Trimming removed 8 bases at V and 0 bases at J, with 11 bases between. Per germline, CDR1 MGHRA and CDR2 YSYEKL. The CDR3 is 15 residues long. In nucleotides, the CDR3 is TGCGCCAGCGGCCCTAGCAGCTCTGGGGCCAACGTCCTGACTTTC. This sequence encodes CASGPSSSGANVLTF.

Many counts were recorded for this clonotype. The genes are TRBV15 and TRBJ1-5, with D possibly matching TRBD1 (5 bases). V shed 0 bases and J shed 7 bases, with 10 bases lying between them. Germline V gene sequence: CDR1 LNHNV, CDR2 YYDKDF (reference sequence). CDR3 length equals 14 residues. The CDR3 DNA sequence: TGTGCCACCAGCAGAGATAGGGGAGGGCAGCCCCAGCATTTT. Amino acids: CATSRDRGGQPQHF.

Ten or more counts support this clonotype. This chain links TRBV15 with TRBJ2-2; no clear D gene. Trimming cost V 2 bases and J 6 bases, with 16 bases left between them. Per germline, CDR1 LNHNV and CDR2 YYDKDF (reference sequence). The CDR3 loop spans 16 amino acids. The CDR3 sequence: CATSRPRESVSGELFF. The CDR3 DNA reads TGTGCCACCAGCAGACCAAGGGAAAGCGTGTCCGGGGAGCTGTTTTTT.